Each of the 5 T cell receptor beta chains below was sequenced from the same sample in a study of blood T cells in healthy people across ages. A second PCR of roughly 7 to 11 cycles used a sample-barcoded 5' primer and a J-beta primer mix. A single record per CDR3 protein comes from TCRdb applying MiXCR to the 5' RACE reads. This sample has fewer than 900,000 distinct CDR3 sequences, with approximately 43% found just once. The sequenced sample was blood. Source of these receptors: a woman aged 60 to 75 in good health.

V gene TRBV20-1 combines with J gene TRBJ2-5, with D perhaps matching TRBD1 or TRBD2 (5 bases each). V lost 6 bases to trimming and J lost 11 bases, with 25 bases between them. CDR3 length equals 14 residues. The germline CDR1 and CDR2 sequences are DFQATT and SNEGSKA (reference sequence). The CDR3 reads CSARGQGRGYEQYF. DNA for the CDR3: TGCAGTGCCCGAGGGCAGGGAAGAGGCTATGAGCAGTACTTC.

The genes are TRBV6-6 and TRBJ1-2; 9 bases are shared with TRBD1. CDR1 MNHNY and CDR2 SVGAGI come from the germline V gene (reference sequence). V shed 4 bases and J 4 bases; nucleotides not matched to a gene: 7. The length of the CDR3 is 15 residues. This CDR3 reads CASSSTGGAGYGYTF. In DNA, the CDR3 is TGTGCCAGCAGTTCCACAGGGGGCGCCGGCTATGGCTACACCTTC.

J is TRBJ2-7 and V is TRBV6-5, with D possibly being TRBD1 (6 bases). V dropped 5 bases and J dropped 7 bases, with 21 bases sitting between them. From germline, CDR1 is MNHEY and CDR2 SVGAGI. This CDR3 is 15 amino acids long. The DNA for the CDR3 is TGTGCCAGCAGTGCGACAGGTAGCCCCCTGAAGGAGCAGTACTTC. Amino acid sequence: CASSATGSPLKEQYF.

The chain combines TRBV5-1 with TRBJ2-1, with 9 bases identical to TRBD2. After removal of 4 bases from V and 7 bases from J, the junction contained 9 bases not matched to a gene. Germline assignment: CDR1 SGHRS and CDR2 YFSETQ. The CDR3 length is 15 residues. This CDR3 reads CASSAIAGAQNEQFF. The DNA of the CDR3 is TGCGCCAGCAGCGCGATAGCGGGAGCTCAAAATGAGCAGTTCTTC.

V is TRBV12-3 or TRBV12-4 and J is TRBJ1-6, with D perhaps matching TRBD1 (5 bases). This CDR3 is built from 14 residues. V gave up 3 bases and J gave up 8 bases, with 11 bases separating them. The CDR3 bases are TGTGCCAGCAGTTTCGGTTTAGGGGATTCACCCCTCCACTTT. This encodes CASSFGLGDSPLHF.